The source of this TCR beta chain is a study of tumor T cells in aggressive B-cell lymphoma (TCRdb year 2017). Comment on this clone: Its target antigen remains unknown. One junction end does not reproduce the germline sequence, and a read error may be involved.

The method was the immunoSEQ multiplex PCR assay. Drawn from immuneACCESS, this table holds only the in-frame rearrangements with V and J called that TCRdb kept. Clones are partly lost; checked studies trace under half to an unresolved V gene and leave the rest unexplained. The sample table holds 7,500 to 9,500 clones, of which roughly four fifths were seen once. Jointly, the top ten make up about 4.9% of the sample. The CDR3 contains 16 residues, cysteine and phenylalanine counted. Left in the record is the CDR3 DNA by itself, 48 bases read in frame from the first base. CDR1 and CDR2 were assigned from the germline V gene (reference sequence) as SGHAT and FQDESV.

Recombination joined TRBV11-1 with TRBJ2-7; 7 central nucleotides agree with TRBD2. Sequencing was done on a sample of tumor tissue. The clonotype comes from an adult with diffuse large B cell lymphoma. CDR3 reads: CASSLARAGRPYKQYF. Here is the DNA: TGTGCCAGCAGCTTAGCCCGAGCGGGACGCCCCTACAAGCAGTACTTC. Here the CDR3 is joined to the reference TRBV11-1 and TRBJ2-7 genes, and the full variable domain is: EAEVAQSPRYKITEKSQAVAFWCDPISGHATLYWYRQILGQGPELLVQFQDESVVDDSQLPKDRFSAERLKGVDSTLKIQPAELGDSAMYLCASSLARAGRPYKQYFGPGTRLTVT.